These 9 T cell receptor beta chains originate from one sample sequenced in a study of T cell responses to AZD1222 COVID-19 vaccine. Measured with immunoSEQ multiplex PCR; TCRdb has only the in-frame clones, and not every one. This sample has roughly 65,000 clones, with about 90% found just once. Material: peripheral blood, obtained on day 0 of AZD1222 vaccination. These receptors were collected from an adult in good health.

The chain has TRBV28 and TRBJ1-2; 7 nucleotides line up with TRBD1. Germline CDR1 reads MDHEN; CDR2 reads SYDVKM. This CDR3 contains 14 residues. With 5 bases clipped from V and 3 bases from J, the junction kept 6 bases outside the gene matches. CDR3 bases: TGTGCCAGCAGTCCATGGGACAGTTACTATGGCTACACCTTC. Protein sequence: CASSPWDSYYGYTF.

The rearrangement uses TRBV19 and TRBJ2-1; 9 bases match TRBD2. The V and J ends lost 10 bases and 8 bases, in that order; junction bases with no gene match: 12. The CDR3 consists of 14 residues. Looked up from germline, CDR1 is LNHDA and CDR2 is SQIVND (reference sequence). As DNA, the CDR3 is TGTGCCACCACGGAGGGGACTAGCTTCTATGAGCAGTTCTTC. Its translation is CATTEGTSFYEQFF.

About this clone itself: Compared with germline, one end of the junction differs, possibly owing to a read error. V gene TRBV7-7 combines with J gene TRBJ2-1, with 8 bases identical to TRBD1. The CDR3 contains 13 residues. Germline loops: CDR1 SSHAT, CDR2 FNYEAQ (reference sequence). Here the CDR3 DNA reads TGTGCTAGCAGCGCGACAGGGGCAAATGAGCAGTTCTTC. Its translation is CASSATGANEQFF.

This clone was counted a few times. V usage is TRBV18 and J usage is TRBJ2-1; 7 bases fit TRBD2. With 4 bases clipped from V and 0 bases from J, the junction kept 12 bases outside the gene matches. This CDR3 has 18 residues. The V gene's germline CDR1 is KGHSH and CDR2 LQKENI. The CDR3: CASSLDTGLGFSYNEQFF. In DNA form, the CDR3 reads TGTGCCAGCTCACTGGACACAGGACTAGGCTTCTCCTACAATGAGCAGTTCTTC.

The chain links TRBV5-8 to TRBJ2-1; D gene unclear. This CDR3 is 16 amino acids long. The V end was cut by 0 bases, the J end by 7 bases, with 17 bases between. CDR1 and CDR2 (germline): SGHTS, YDEGEE. The CDR3 DNA sequence: TGTGCCAGCAGCTTGGTGCGCGTCATAAAAGTGAATGAGCAGTTCTTC. Its protein product is CASSLVRVIKVNEQFF.

The chain uses TRBV20-1 and TRBJ1-6; a weak D match, TRBD1 (5 bases). Trimming took 3 bases from V and 5 from J, leaving 8 bases between them. This CDR3 is built from 13 residues. Germline CDR1 and CDR2: DFQATT and SNEGSKA (reference sequence). The CDR3 protein is CSASGGNNSPLHF. For the CDR3, the DNA is TGCAGTGCTAGTGGGGGGAATAATTCACCCCTCCACTTT.

V is TRBV5-1 and J is TRBJ2-3; 10 bases are a match to TRBD1. Trimming cost V 4 bases and J 6 bases; bases outside gene matches: 5. The CDR3 is made up of 14 amino acids. The V gene's germline CDR1 is SGHRS and CDR2 YFSETQ. CDR3 loop: CASSPGTGDDTQYF. The CDR3 DNA reads as TGCGCCAGCAGCCCGGGGACAGGGGACGATACGCAGTATTTT.

The chain carries TRBV3-1 (or the pseudogene TRBV3-2) and TRBJ1-1, with D hard to call. The length of the CDR3 is 12 residues. Trimming cost V 4 bases and J 7 bases, with 10 bases left between them. Per the germline V gene, CDR1 is LGHDT and CDR2 is YNNKEL (reference sequence). CDR3 in amino acids: CASSPNFGEAFF. CDR3 DNA sequence: TGTGCCAGCAGCCCTAATTTTGGTGAAGCTTTCTTT.

This clone was detected only once. The chain carries TRBV27 and TRBJ2-1; unclear D gene. Trimming pared 1 base from V and 6 bases from J, leaving 10 bases between. The CDR3 is 14 amino acids. Germline CDR1 is MNHEY and CDR2 is SMNVEV (reference sequence). The CDR3 protein is CASSLYARSNEQFF. The DNA of the CDR3 is TGTGCCAGCAGTTTATATGCTCGTTCCAATGAGCAGTTCTTC.